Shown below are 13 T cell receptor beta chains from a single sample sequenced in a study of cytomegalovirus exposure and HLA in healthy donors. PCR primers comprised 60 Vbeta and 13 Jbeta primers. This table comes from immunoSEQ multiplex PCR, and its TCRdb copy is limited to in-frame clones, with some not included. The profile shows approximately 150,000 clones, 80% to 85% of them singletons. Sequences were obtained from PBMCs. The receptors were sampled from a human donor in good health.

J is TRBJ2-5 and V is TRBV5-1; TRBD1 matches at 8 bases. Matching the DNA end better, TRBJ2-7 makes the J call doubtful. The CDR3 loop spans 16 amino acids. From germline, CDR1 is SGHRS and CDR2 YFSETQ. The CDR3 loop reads CASSLRPGQETYEQYF. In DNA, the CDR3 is TGCGCCAGCAGCCTGAGACCGGGACAGGAGACCTACGAGCAGTACTTC.

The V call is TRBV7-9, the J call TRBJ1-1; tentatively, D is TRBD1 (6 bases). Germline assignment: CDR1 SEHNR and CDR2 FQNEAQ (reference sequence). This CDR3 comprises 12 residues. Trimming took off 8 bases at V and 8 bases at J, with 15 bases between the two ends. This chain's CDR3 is CASGGGSSEAFF. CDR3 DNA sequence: TGTGCCAGCGGCGGGGGCAGTTCCGAAGCTTTCTTT.

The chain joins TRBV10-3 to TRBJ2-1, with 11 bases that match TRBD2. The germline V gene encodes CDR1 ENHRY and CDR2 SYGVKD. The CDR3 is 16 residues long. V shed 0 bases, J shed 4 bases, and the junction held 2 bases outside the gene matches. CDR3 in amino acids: CAISESTSGVYNEQFF. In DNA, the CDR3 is TGTGCCATCAGTGAGTCGACTAGCGGGGTATACAATGAGCAGTTCTTC.

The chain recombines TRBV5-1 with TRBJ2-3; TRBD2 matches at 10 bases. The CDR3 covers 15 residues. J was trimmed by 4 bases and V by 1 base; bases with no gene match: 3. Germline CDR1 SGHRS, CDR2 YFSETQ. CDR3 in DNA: TGCGCCAGCAGCTTGCAAGCGGGGGGGTCAGATACGCAGTATTTT. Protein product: CASSLQAGGSDTQYF.

In nucleotides, the CDR3 is TGTGCCAGCAGTCGCGGGACAGCCTATGGCTACACCTTC. This sequence encodes CASSRGTAYGYTF. This sequence joins TRBV6-5 and TRBJ1-2; 7 bases align to TRBD1. Germline lookup yields CDR1 MNHEY and CDR2 SVGAGI. V lost 5 bases to trimming and J lost 4 bases; unmatched junction nucleotides: 4. The CDR3 covers 13 residues.

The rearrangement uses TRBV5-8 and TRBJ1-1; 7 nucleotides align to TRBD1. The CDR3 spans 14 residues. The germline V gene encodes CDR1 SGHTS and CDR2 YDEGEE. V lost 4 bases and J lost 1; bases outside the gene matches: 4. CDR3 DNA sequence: TGTGCCAGCAGCGTCCGGGACAGGAACACTGAAGCTTTCTTT. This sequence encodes CASSVRDRNTEAFF. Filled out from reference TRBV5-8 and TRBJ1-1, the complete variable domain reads EAGVTQSPTHLIKTRGQQATLRCSPISGHTSVYWYQQALGLGLQFLLWYDEGEERNRGNFPPRFSGRQFPNYSSELNVNALELEDSALYLCASSVRDRNTEAFFGQGTRLTVV.

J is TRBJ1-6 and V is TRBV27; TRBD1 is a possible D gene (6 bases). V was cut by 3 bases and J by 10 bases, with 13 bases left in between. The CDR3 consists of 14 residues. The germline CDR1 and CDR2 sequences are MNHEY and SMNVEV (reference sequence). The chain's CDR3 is CASSFAGAASPLHF. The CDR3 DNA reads TGTGCCAGCAGTTTTGCGGGGGCGGCGTCACCCCTCCACTTT.

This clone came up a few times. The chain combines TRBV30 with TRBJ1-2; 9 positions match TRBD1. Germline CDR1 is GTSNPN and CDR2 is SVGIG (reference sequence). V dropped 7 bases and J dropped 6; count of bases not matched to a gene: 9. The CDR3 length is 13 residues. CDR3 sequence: CASGRDRAHGYTF. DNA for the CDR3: TGTGCCTCCGGCCGGGACAGGGCGCATGGCTACACCTTC.

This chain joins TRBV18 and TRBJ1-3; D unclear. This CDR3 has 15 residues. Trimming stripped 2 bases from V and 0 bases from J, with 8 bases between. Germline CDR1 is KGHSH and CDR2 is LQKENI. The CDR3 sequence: CASSPEQSSGNTIYF. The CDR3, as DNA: TGTGCCAGCTCACCAGAACAGAGCTCTGGAAACACCATATATTTT.

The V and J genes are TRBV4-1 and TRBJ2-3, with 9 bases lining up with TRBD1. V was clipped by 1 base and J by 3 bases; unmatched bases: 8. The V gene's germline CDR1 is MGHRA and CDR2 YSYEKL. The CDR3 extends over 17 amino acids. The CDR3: CASSQGSGTGWTDTQYF. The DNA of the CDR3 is TGCGCCAGCAGCCAAGGCTCCGGGACAGGGTGGACAGATACGCAGTATTTT.

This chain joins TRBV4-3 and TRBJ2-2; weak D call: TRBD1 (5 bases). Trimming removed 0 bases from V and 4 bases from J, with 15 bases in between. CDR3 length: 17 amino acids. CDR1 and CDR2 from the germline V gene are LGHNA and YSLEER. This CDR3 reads CASSQDIGLGATGELFF. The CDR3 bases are TGCGCCAGCAGCCAAGATATTGGTTTAGGGGCCACCGGGGAGCTGTTTTTT.

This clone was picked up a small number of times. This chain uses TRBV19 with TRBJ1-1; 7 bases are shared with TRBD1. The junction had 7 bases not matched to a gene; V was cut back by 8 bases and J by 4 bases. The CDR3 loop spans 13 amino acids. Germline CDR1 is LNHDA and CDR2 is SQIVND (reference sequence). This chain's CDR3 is CASFDRDITEAFF. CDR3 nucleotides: TGTGCCAGTTTTGACAGGGATATCACTGAAGCTTTCTTT.

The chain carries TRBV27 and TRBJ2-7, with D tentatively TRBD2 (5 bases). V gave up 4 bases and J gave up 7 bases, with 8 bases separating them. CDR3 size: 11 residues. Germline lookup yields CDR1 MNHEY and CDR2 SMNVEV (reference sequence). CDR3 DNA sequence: TGTGCCAGCAGTTCGAGGAGGGAGCAGTACTTC. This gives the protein CASSSRREQYF.